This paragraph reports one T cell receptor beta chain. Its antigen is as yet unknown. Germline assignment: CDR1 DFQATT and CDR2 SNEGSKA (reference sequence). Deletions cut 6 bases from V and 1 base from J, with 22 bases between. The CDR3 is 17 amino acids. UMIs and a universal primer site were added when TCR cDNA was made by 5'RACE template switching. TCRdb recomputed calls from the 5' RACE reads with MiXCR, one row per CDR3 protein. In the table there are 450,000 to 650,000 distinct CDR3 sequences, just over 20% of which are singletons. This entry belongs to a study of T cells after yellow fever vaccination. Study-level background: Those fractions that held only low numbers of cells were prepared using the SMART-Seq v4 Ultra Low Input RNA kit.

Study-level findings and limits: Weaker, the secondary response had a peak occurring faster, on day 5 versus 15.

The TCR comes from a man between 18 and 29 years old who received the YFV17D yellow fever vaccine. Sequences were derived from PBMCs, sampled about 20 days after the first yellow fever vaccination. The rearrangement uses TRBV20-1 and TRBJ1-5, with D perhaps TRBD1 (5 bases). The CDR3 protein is CSAPNWDLVVSNQPQHF. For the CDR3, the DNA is TGCAGTGCGCCGAACTGGGACCTCGTCGTAAGCAATCAGCCCCAGCATTTT.